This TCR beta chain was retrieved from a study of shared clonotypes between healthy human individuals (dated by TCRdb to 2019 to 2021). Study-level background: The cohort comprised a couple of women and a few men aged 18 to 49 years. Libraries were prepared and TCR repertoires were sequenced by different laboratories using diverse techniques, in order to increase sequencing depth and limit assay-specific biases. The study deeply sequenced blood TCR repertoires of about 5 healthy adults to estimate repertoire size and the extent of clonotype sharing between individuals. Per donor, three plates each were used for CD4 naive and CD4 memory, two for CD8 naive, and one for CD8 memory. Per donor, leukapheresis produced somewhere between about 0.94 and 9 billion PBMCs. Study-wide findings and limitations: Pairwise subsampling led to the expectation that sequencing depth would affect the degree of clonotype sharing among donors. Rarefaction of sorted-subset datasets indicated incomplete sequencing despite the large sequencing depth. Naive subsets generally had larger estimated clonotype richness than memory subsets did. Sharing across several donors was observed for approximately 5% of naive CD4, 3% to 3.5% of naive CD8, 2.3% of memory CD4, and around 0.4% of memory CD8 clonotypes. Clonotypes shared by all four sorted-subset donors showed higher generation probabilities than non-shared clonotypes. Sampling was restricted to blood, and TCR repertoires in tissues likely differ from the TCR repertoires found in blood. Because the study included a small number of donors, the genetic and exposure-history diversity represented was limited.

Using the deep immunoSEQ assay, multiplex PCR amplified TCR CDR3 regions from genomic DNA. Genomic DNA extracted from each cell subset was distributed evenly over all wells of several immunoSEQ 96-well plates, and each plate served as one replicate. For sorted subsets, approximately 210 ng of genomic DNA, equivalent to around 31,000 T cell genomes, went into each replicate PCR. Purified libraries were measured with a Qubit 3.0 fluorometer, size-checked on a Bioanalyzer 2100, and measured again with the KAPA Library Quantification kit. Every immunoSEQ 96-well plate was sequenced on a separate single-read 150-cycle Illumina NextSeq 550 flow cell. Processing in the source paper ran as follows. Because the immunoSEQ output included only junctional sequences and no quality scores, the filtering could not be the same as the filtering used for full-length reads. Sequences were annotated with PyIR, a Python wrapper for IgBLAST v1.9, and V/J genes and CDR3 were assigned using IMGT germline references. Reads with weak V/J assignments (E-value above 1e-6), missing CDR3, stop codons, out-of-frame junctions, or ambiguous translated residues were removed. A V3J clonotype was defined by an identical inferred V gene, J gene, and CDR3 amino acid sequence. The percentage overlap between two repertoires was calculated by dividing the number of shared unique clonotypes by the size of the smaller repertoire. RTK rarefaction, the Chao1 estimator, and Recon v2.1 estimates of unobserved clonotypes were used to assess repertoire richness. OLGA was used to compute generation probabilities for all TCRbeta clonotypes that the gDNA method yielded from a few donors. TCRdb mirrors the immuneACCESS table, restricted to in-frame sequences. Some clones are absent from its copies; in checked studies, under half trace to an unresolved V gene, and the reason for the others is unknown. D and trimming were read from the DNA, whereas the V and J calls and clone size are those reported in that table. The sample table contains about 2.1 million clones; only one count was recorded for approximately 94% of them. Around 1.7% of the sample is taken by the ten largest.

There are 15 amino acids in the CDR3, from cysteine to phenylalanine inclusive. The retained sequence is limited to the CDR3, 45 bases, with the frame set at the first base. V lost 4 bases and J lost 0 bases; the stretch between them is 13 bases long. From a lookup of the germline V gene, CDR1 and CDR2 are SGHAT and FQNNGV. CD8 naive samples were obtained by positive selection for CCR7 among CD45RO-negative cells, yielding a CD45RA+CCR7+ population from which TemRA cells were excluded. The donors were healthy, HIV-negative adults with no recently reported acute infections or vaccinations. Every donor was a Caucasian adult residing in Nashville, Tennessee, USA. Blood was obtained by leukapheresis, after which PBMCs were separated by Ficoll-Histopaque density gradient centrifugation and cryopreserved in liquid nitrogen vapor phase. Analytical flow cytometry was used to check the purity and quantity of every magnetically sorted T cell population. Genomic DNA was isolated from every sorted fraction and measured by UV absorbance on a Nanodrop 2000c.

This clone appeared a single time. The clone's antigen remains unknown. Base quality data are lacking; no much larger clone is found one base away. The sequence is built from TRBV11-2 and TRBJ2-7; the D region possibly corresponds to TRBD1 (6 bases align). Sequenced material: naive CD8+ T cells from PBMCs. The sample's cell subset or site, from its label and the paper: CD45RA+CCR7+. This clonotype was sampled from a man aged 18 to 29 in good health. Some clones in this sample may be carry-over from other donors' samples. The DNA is TGTGCCAGCAGCTACCCAGACAGGCCCTCCTACGAGCAGTACTTC. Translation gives CASSYPDRPSYEQYF.